Below, 4 T cell receptor beta chains from the same sample are listed, as sequenced in a study of blood T cell repertoires in COVID-19 (dated by TCRdb to the early 2020s). Library preparation employed the immunoSEQ multiplex PCR assay. Sourced from immuneACCESS, this table was stored by TCRdb with only in-frame sequences that have V and J called. A share of the clones is absent; for the studies checked, an unresolved V gene accounts for under half, and the remainder has no known explanation. This sample holds 200,000 to 250,000 clones; around 88% were observed only once. Roughly 1.5% of the sample rests with the top ten. Source material: peripheral blood. Receptors originate from a man between 18 and 29 years old with active or convalescent COVID-19.

This clone was seen more than once but under ten times. The chain employs TRBV7-9 and TRBJ1-2; TRBD1 might be the D (6 bases). The CDR3 runs to 14 residues. The ends were cut back, 5 bases at V and 7 bases at J, with 17 bases in the middle. Germline V lookup: CDR1 SEHNR, CDR2 FQNEAQ (reference sequence). CDR3 coding DNA: TGTGCCAGCAGCCCTGACAGGCCTCAGGGTGGCTACACCTTC. Translating it yields CASSPDRPQGGYTF.

The rearrangement joins TRBV9 to TRBJ1-3; D unresolved. Trimming shortened V by 3 bases and J by 4 bases, and 17 bases separated the two germline ends. CDR1 is SGDLS, CDR2 YYNGEE, per germline. This CDR3 has 16 amino acids. CDR3 DNA sequence: TGTGCCAGCAGCGGAGCGGTAACGGGGAGAGGAAACACCATATATTTT. Translation: CASSGAVTGRGNTIYF.

V gene TRBV7-9 combines with J gene TRBJ1-4, with D maybe TRBD1 (5 bases). Trimming pared 4 bases from V and 3 bases from J, leaving 12 bases between. Germline CDR1 reads SEHNR; CDR2 reads FQNEAQ (reference sequence). The CDR3 runs to 15 residues. The DNA of the CDR3 is TGTGCCAGCAGCTCTAAGGGAGGGGCTAATGAAAAACTGTTTTTT. As protein: CASSSKGGANEKLFF.

The J gene is TRBJ2-7, the V gene TRBV3-1 (or the pseudogene TRBV3-2); the D is unclear. This CDR3 is 13 amino acids long. Trimming stripped 1 base from V and 4 bases from J, with 8 bases between. Germline CDR1 LGHDT, CDR2 YNNKEL (reference sequence). This CDR3 is CASSQASVYEQYF. CDR3 DNA sequence: TGTGCCAGCAGCCAAGCCAGCGTATACGAGCAGTACTTC.